One and the same sample provided the 21 T cell receptor beta chains below, sequenced in a study of response to subunit inactivated influenza vaccine. TCRdb re-called the RT-PCR reads through MiXCR, storing one row per CDR3 protein. The table lists hundreds of thousands of distinct CDR3 sequences, roughly 10% of them singletons. The specimen comprised PBMCs from blood, sampled on the day of vaccination. These receptors all come from a man aged 45-65 years who received an inactivated influenza vaccine.

The V and J genes are TRBV20-1 and TRBJ2-7; the D is unclear. Germline values: CDR1 DFQATT, CDR2 SNEGSKA (reference sequence). This CDR3 has 13 residues. The ends were cut back, 3 bases at V and 3 bases at J, with 12 bases in the middle. In nucleotides, the CDR3 is TGCAGTGCTAGGCCAAGATCCTTCTACGAGCAGTACTTC. Encoded protein: CSARPRSFYEQYF.

This clonotype was observed a few times. This sequence joins TRBV7-8 and TRBJ2-3; the D gene is possibly TRBD1 (6 bases). Germline assignment: CDR1 SGHVS and CDR2 FQNEAQ. The length of the CDR3 is 14 residues. V lost 1 base, J lost 8 bases, and 13 bases lay in between. The CDR3 spells CASSLDGRGFTQYF. The CDR3, as DNA: TGTGCCAGCAGCTTAGATGGCAGGGGATTTACGCAGTATTTT.

This chain links TRBV11-2 with TRBJ2-3, with D maybe TRBD1 (7 bases). V lost 1 base to trimming and J lost 4 bases, with 15 bases between them. The germline V gene encodes CDR1 SGHAT and CDR2 FQNNGV. There are 16 residues in the CDR3. The DNA for the CDR3 is TGTGCCAGCAGCTTAGGGGCAGGGGGGATGGCAGATACGCAGTATTTT. It is translated as CASSLGAGGMADTQYF.

The sample holds a few counts of this clonotype. V is TRBV6-5 and J is TRBJ2-3; D ambiguous. Per the germline V gene, CDR1 is MNHEY and CDR2 is SVGAGI. The CDR3 totals 15 residues. Trimming pared 4 bases from V and 0 bases from J, leaving 11 bases between. CDR3 sequence (DNA): TGTGCCAGCAGTTCCCAACTTACTAGCACAGATACGCAGTATTTT. Translation gives CASSSQLTSTDTQYF.

The genes are TRBV4-2 and TRBJ2-3; perhaps TRBD2 as D (5 bases). This CDR3 is 15 amino acids long. Germline lookup yields CDR1 LGHNA and CDR2 YNFKEQ. V lost 1 base to trimming and J lost 2 bases, with 10 bases between them. DNA for the CDR3: TGTGCCAGCAGCCAAGCCCCAGCGGTCACAGATACGCAGTATTTT. Translation: CASSQAPAVTDTQYF.

The V gene is TRBV6-2 or TRBV6-3, the J gene TRBJ2-3; D is perhaps TRBD2 (5 bases). CDR3 length equals 16 residues. Germline assignment: CDR1 MNHEY and CDR2 SVGEGT. V shed 4 bases and J shed 1 base, with 15 bases lying between them. DNA for the CDR3: TGTGCCAGCAGTTTCCAACGGGGAAGCCGCACAGATACGCAGTATTTT. It is translated as CASSFQRGSRTDTQYF.

As regards this clonotype: Sequence at one end of the junction differs from germline and may be a read error. This chain links TRBV20-1 with TRBJ2-5; 10 nucleotides match TRBD2. Per the germline V gene, CDR1 is DFQATT and CDR2 is SNEGSKA (reference sequence). The CDR3 runs 15 residues. The CDR3 bases are TGCTGTGCTAGAGTAGGTAGCGGGAGGATGGAGACCCAGTACTTC. This translates into CCARVGSGRMETQYF.

The table lists this clonotype with many counts. The chain combines TRBV5-1 with TRBJ2-1; 8 nucleotides align to TRBD2. The germline V gene has CDR1 SGHRS and CDR2 YFSETQ. This CDR3 comprises 15 residues. With 0 bases clipped from V and 2 bases from J, the junction kept 1 base outside the gene matches. The CDR3 protein is CASSLDSGTYNEQFF. The CDR3 DNA follows: TGCGCCAGCAGCTTGGATAGCGGGACCTACAATGAGCAGTTCTTC.

This clonotype was observed a handful of times. The CDR3 DNA is TGCGCCAGCAGCCCCCAAATCACAGGGAACTATGGCTACACCTTC. The encoded protein is CASSPQITGNYGYTF. This chain joins TRBV4-1 and TRBJ1-2; possibly TRBD1 for D (6 bases). V dropped 4 bases and J dropped 2 bases, with 14 bases sitting between them. CDR3 size: 15 residues. Germline loops: CDR1 MGHRA, CDR2 YSYEKL.

The gene calls are TRBV9 and TRBJ1-2, with D unclear. V gave up 0 bases and J gave up 6 bases, with 12 bases separating them. CDR1 is SGDLS and CDR2 is YYNGEE in the germline V gene. The CDR3 contains 14 residues. The CDR3, as DNA: TGTGCCAGCAGCGTAGATGCAGTGGGCAATGGCTACACCTTC. Amino acids: CASSVDAVGNGYTF.

The V call is TRBV11-2, the J call TRBJ2-2; TRBD1 is a possible D gene (5 bases). This CDR3 is built from 16 residues. The germline gives CDR1 SGHAT, CDR2 FQNNGV. V was cut by 3 bases and J by 6 bases, with 17 bases left in between. The DNA of the CDR3 is TGTGCCAGCAGCTTCGCCCGTTCAGGGTGGGCCGGGGAGCTGTTTTTT. It translates to CASSFARSGWAGELFF. The full variable domain, its missing parts supplied by reference TRBV11-2 and TRBJ2-2, is EAGVAQSPRYKIIEKRQSVAFWCNPISGHATLYWYQQILGQGPKLLIQFQNNGVVDDSQLPKDRFSAERLKGVDSTLKIQPAKLEDSAVYLCASSFARSGWAGELFFGEGSRLTVL.

The rearrangement links TRBV12-3 or TRBV12-4 to TRBJ2-5; D gene uncertain. Deletions cut 1 base from V and 4 bases from J, with 13 bases between. The CDR3 loop spans 15 amino acids. The CDR3: CASSLEHAALETQYF. CDR3 DNA sequence: TGTGCCAGCAGTTTAGAACATGCGGCTCTAGAGACCCAGTACTTC.

Of note for this clonotype: This may come from a read error, since a much larger clone is one base off. This chain uses TRBV7-9 with TRBJ2-7, with D perhaps given as TRBD1 or TRBD2 (5 bases each). This CDR3 spans 14 amino acids. Germline CDR1 SEHNR, CDR2 FQNEAQ (reference sequence). In nucleotides, the CDR3 is TGTGCCAGCAGCTTTAAGGGGAGAGACTACGAGCAGTCCTTC. It codes for CASSFKGRDYEQSF.

This chain joins TRBV2 and TRBJ2-7, with 13 bases that match TRBD2. J was trimmed by 6 bases and V by 4 bases; bases with no gene match: 6. The germline V gene encodes CDR1 SNHLY and CDR2 FYNNEI. This CDR3 is 15 amino acids long. The chain's CDR3 is CASSARTSGSGEQYF. In nucleotides, the CDR3 is TGTGCCAGCAGTGCACGGACTAGCGGGAGTGGCGAGCAGTACTTC.

The J gene is TRBJ2-1, the V gene TRBV5-1; 7 positions agree with TRBD1. The CDR3 runs 13 residues. CDR1 and CDR2 (germline): SGHRS, YFSETQ. V lost 0 bases and J lost 8; bases outside the gene matches: 2. CDR3 bases: TGCGCCAGCAGCTTGGCCGGACAGGATGAGCAGTTCTTC. It is translated as CASSLAGQDEQFF. The complete variable domain, with remaining parts taken from reference TRBV5-1 and TRBJ2-1, reads KAGVTQTPRYLIKTRGQQVTLSCSPISGHRSVSWYQQTPGQGLQFLFEYFSETQRNKGNFPGRFSGRQFSNSRSEMNVSTLELGDSALYLCASSLAGQDEQFFGPGTRLTVL.

This rearrangement joins TRBV15 to TRBJ2-1; 9 bases line up with TRBD2. This CDR3 is 19 amino acids long. Trimming cost V 1 base and J 0 bases; bases outside gene matches: 10. Germline V gene sequence: CDR1 LNHNV, CDR2 YYDKDF (reference sequence). CDR3 loop: CATSRGLASGASSYNEQFF. The CDR3 DNA follows: TGTGCCACCAGCAGAGGTCTGGCTAGCGGGGCGAGCTCCTACAATGAGCAGTTCTTC.

This chain uses TRBV6-2 or TRBV6-3 with TRBJ2-7; 7 positions agree with TRBD2. This CDR3 is built from 14 residues. V was pared by 7 bases and J by 2 bases, with 8 bases of the junction left unmatched. Germline assignment: CDR1 MNHEY and CDR2 SVGEGT. In nucleotides, the CDR3 is TGTGCCAGCAAACCAGGCGGGGGACCCTACGAGCAGTACTTC. The encoded protein is CASKPGGGPYEQYF.

This clonotype has only a few counts. The chain carries TRBV13 and TRBJ2-1, with 8 bases aligning to TRBD2. Germline CDR1 reads PRHDT; CDR2 reads FYEKMQ (reference sequence). The J segment lost 5 bases and the V segment lost 5 bases, leaving 11 bases of the junction unmatched. The length of the CDR3 is 16 residues. The CDR3 sequence is CASSQAAGGSHNEQFF. In nucleotides, the CDR3 is TGTGCCAGCAGCCAAGCGGCGGGGGGCAGCCACAATGAGCAGTTCTTC. Full variable domain (rest looked up from reference TRBV13 and TRBJ2-1): AAGVIQSPRHLIKEKRETATLKCYPIPRHDTVYWYQQGPGQDPQFLISFYEKMQSDKGSIPDRFSAQQFSDYHSELNMSSLELGDSALYFCASSQAAGGSHNEQFFGPGTRLTVL.

This clonotype has at least ten counts. The J gene is TRBJ2-3, the V gene TRBV5-1; 8 nucleotides align to TRBD2. After removal of 4 bases from V and 1 base from J, the junction contained 5 bases not matched to a gene. CDR3 length equals 15 residues. The germline CDR1 and CDR2 sequences are SGHRS and YFSETQ. The DNA for the CDR3 is TGCGCCAGCAGCGTAAGCGGGGGTCGCACAGATACGCAGTATTTT. Its protein is CASSVSGGRTDTQYF.

The chain couples TRBV5-5 to TRBJ2-5; D remains unclear. The V gene lost 2 bases and the J gene lost 4 bases, with 6 bases spanning the gap. CDR3 length: 12 residues. Germline V gene lookup returns CDR1 SGHKS and CDR2 YYEKEE (reference sequence). The CDR3 coding sequence is TGTGCCAGCAGCTTCGGTTTAGAGACCCAGTACTTC. Translation: CASSFGLETQYF.

The chain uses TRBV25-1 and TRBJ1-2; the D gene is possibly TRBD1 (5 bases). This CDR3 comprises 16 residues. V dropped 5 bases and J dropped 2 bases, with 18 bases sitting between them. Germline CDR1 reads MGHDK; CDR2 reads SYGVNS. The CDR3 here is CASSIGTGGKNYGYTF. Here the CDR3 DNA reads TGTGCCAGCAGTATTGGGACGGGAGGAAAAAACTATGGCTACACCTTC.